This T cell receptor (beta chain) was observed in a study of post-analysis software for immune sequencing data. Turning to the study itself: Both relapsing-remitting and secondary progressive multiple sclerosis featured among the disease courses, as did progressive-relapsing multiple sclerosis. Broader study findings: Patients had higher frequencies than controls of five TRBV segments, including TRBV5-6, TRBV5-1 and TRBV20-1.

cDNA libraries for TCR beta contained unique molecular identifiers. In TCRdb, the PCR reads were re-called with MiXCR into one record per CDR3 protein. This table has roughly 800,000 distinct CDR3 sequences, approximately 53% appearing once. In the case of this clonotype: Its antigen is undetermined.

The germline CDR1 and CDR2 sequences are SGHVS and FNYEAQ. The CDR3 is 15 residues long. V lost 0 bases and J 2 bases, leaving 10 bases between the germline ends. Source material: blood. This clonotype was obtained from a girl aged 5-17 years with multiple sclerosis. V and J are TRBV7-6 and TRBJ1-1; TRBD1 is a possible D gene (6 bases). CDR3 protein: CASSLAWGANTEAFF. DNA for the CDR3: TGTGCCAGCAGCTTAGCATGGGGGGCTAACACTGAAGCTTTCTTT. The whole variable domain, filled in from reference TRBV7-6 and TRBJ1-1, reads GAGVSQSPRYKVTKRGQDVALRCDPISGHVSLYWYRQALGQGPEFLTYFNYEAQQDKSGLPNDRFSAERPEGSISTLTIQRTEQRDSAMYRCASSLAWGANTEAFFGQGTRLTVV.